The text below deals with one T cell receptor (beta chain). Its antigen is unidentified. Sample-barcoded 5' priming and a J-beta primer mix drove a second PCR of roughly 6 to 12 cycles. TCRdb fed the 5' RACE reads into MiXCR, producing one record per CDR3 protein. The sample includes around 990,000 distinct CDR3 sequences, around two fifths seen only once; the top ten take around 12%. V lost 6 bases to trimming and J lost 3 bases; unmatched junction nucleotides: 17. The CDR3 consists of 19 residues. Germline CDR1 and CDR2: MNHEY and SVGEGT. This specimen comes from a study of blood T cells in healthy people across ages. Study findings and constraints: Among T cells, TCR beta diversity per million cells dropped roughly linearly as age rose.

The sequencing sample was made of blood. The chain has TRBV6-2 or TRBV6-3 and TRBJ2-3; 11 nucleotides match TRBD1. The sequence was obtained from a man between 18 and 35 years old in good health. In nucleotides, the CDR3 is TGTGCCAGCAGCATGGACAGGGGGCGCATAAGAGAGTTAACAGATACGCAGTATTTT. Translated: CASSMDRGRIRELTDTQYF.